This TCR beta chain emerged from a study of cytomegalovirus exposure and HLA in healthy donors. Study-wide findings and caveats: Rarity marked most TCR sequences, yet some public TCRs occurred in many donors. The study designated around 150 TCR beta chains cytomegalovirus-associated. Testing in vitro showed a few CMV-associated chains specific for CMV antigens.

Trimming removed 2 bases at V and 6 bases at J, with 11 bases between. Looked up from germline, CDR1 is SGHTA and CDR2 is FQGTGA. CDR3 length: 14 residues. In regard to this clone: Its antigen is unidentified.

The repertoire was sequenced with immunoSEQ multiplex PCR; TCRdb's copy has only in-frame clones and lacks some. Among fewer than 300,000 clones listed, roughly 90% were seen once. This chain connects TRBV7-3 to TRBJ2-1; D remains unclear. This receptor was identified in a woman aged 18-35 years in good health and CMV-seronegative. Sequencing was done on a sample of PBMCs. The CDR3 bases are TGTGCCAGCAGCTTAGGGCACCAGAGCAATGAGCAGTTCTTC. This encodes CASSLGHQSNEQFF. The full variable domain, completed using reference TRBV7-3 and TRBJ2-1, is GAGVSQTPSNKVTEKGKYVELRCDPISGHTALYWYRQSLGQGPEFLIYFQGTGAADDSGLPNDRFFAVRPEGSVSTLKIQRTERGDSAVYLCASSLGHQSNEQFFGPGTRLTVL.